The 23 T cell receptor beta chains below come from one sample, sequenced in a study of PD-1 blockade in classical Hodgkin lymphoma. Sequenced by immunoSEQ multiplex PCR; TCRdb stores in-frame clones only, minus some. The data hold some 100,000 clones, with roughly 92% observed a single time. Brentuximab vedotin exposure varied among the patients, all of whom had relapsed after autologous stem cell transplantation. The material was peripheral blood mononuclear cells (PBMCs), obtained at baseline. All receptors come from a human donor with classical Hodgkin lymphoma.

This chain links TRBV27 with TRBJ1-1; 9 positions agree with TRBD1. V was clipped by 4 bases and J by 6 bases; unmatched bases: 3. Germline V gene lookup returns CDR1 MNHEY and CDR2 SMNVEV (reference sequence). The CDR3 is 13 amino acids. CDR3 protein: CASSSTGGPEAFF. CDR3 in DNA: TGTGCCAGCAGTTCTACAGGGGGCCCTGAAGCTTTCTTT.

The V and J genes are TRBV5-1 and TRBJ2-7; possible D gene TRBD1, 5 bases. Germline V gene lookup returns CDR1 SGHRS and CDR2 YFSETQ. V lost 3 bases to trimming and J lost 5 bases, with 24 bases between them. The CDR3 is made up of 17 amino acids. CDR3 DNA: TGCGCCAGCAGCTCCGGGTTGGTGATGGCAGGGTCCCACGAGCAGTACTTC. Encoded protein: CASSSGLVMAGSHEQYF.

The V gene is TRBV14, the J gene TRBJ1-1, with a possible D match to TRBD1 (6 bases). The CDR3 has 12 amino acids. V was trimmed by 4 bases and J by 5 bases, leaving 8 bases between them. CDR1 and CDR2 (germline): SGHDN, FVKESK. The DNA for the CDR3 is TGTGCCAGCAGCCCTACAGGGACTGAAGCTTTCTTT. Its protein product is CASSPTGTEAFF.

The rearrangement links TRBV6-1 to TRBJ2-3; no reliable D call. CDR1 is MNHNS, CDR2 SASEGT, per germline. The CDR3 totals 12 residues. V lost 2 bases and J 6 bases, leaving 6 bases between the germline ends. The CDR3 DNA reads as TGTGCCAGCAGTGAATATGGGGATACGCAGTATTTT. The encoded protein is CASSEYGDTQYF.

This clone was detected once. The chain joins TRBV7-6 to TRBJ2-1; 7 bases agree with TRBD1. J was trimmed by 0 bases and V by 1 base; bases with no gene match: 9. Germline CDR1 is SGHVS and CDR2 is FNYEAQ. The CDR3 spans 18 residues. This CDR3 reads CASSLDGNRGSSYNEQFF. In DNA, the CDR3 is TGTGCCAGCAGCTTAGACGGAAACAGGGGAAGCTCCTACAATGAGCAGTTCTTC.

The chain is built from TRBV28 and TRBJ1-1; D uncertain. The germline CDR1 and CDR2 sequences are MDHEN and SYDVKM. The CDR3 sequence is 12 residues long. Trimming removed 7 bases at V and 1 base at J, with 7 bases between. The CDR3 sequence is CASKGRNTEAFF. The DNA of the CDR3 is TGTGCCAGCAAAGGGAGGAACACTGAAGCTTTCTTT.

The rearrangement uses TRBV23-1 and TRBJ2-1, with D maybe TRBD1 (6 bases). TRBV23-1 is designated an ORF whose function remains uncertain. Trimming pared 10 bases from V and 6 bases from J, leaving 16 bases between. The CDR3 extends over 13 amino acids. CDR3 nucleotides: TGCGCCAACCACAGGGCCTTGTTCAATGAGCAGTTCTTC. Its protein product is CANHRALFNEQFF.

The genes are TRBV10-3 and TRBJ1-5; D is unresolved. Germline-derived CDR1 and CDR2 are ENHRY and SYGVKD. This CDR3 has 17 amino acids. Between the trimmed V and J ends, which lost 4 bases and 5 bases, there was a span of 21 bases. The DNA of the CDR3 is TGTGCCATCAGTGGTGGGGATGGGCAGGATCTCTATCAGCCCCAGCATTTT. It translates to CAISGGDGQDLYQPQHF.

This chain links TRBV28 with TRBJ1-2; possible D gene TRBD1, 6 bases. The length of the CDR3 is 14 residues. Trimming left V 7 bases short and J 4 bases short, with 16 bases between. CDR1 MDHEN and CDR2 SYDVKM come from the germline V gene. CDR3: CASTPLSTGYGYTF. In DNA, the CDR3 is TGTGCCAGCACCCCACTTTCGACAGGCTATGGCTACACCTTC.

The rearrangement joins TRBV11-2 to TRBJ2-2, with D tentatively TRBD2 (5 bases). V lost 5 bases and J lost 4, with 17 bases in between. The CDR3 is 16 residues long. CDR1 SGHAT and CDR2 FQNNGV come from the germline V gene. The CDR3 is CASSPGWTSSTGELFF. CDR3 in DNA: TGTGCCAGCAGCCCCGGGTGGACTTCATCCACCGGGGAGCTGTTTTTT.

The CDR3 loop reads CASSPAGLAGTTDTQYF. The CDR3 DNA reads TGTGCCAGCAGCCCCGCCGGACTAGCGGGAACCACAGATACGCAGTATTTT. The chain joins TRBV28 to TRBJ2-3, with 12 nucleotides matching TRBD2. The CDR3 covers 17 residues. Looked up from germline, CDR1 is MDHEN and CDR2 is SYDVKM. Germline trimming cut 6 bases from V and 2 bases from J; bases unmatched to any gene: 9. The complete variable domain, with remaining parts taken from reference TRBV28 and TRBJ2-3, reads DVKVTQSSRYLVKRTGEKVFLECVQDMDHENMFWYRQDPGLGLRLIYFSYDVKMKEKGDIPEGYSVSREKKERFSLILESASTNQTSMYLCASSPAGLAGTTDTQYFGPGTRLTVL.

Comments on this clone: Germline and junction disagree at one end, which may indicate a read error. The chain uses TRBV28 and TRBJ1-4; D possibly corresponds to TRBD1 (6 bases). The germline CDR1 and CDR2 sequences are MDHEN and SYDVKM. The CDR3 totals 17 residues. The CDR3 loop is CASSPMGGLATNEKLFF. Written as DNA, the CDR3 is TGTGCCAGCAGCCCTATGGGGGGCCTTGCAACGAATGAAAAACTGTTTTTT.

This rearrangement joins TRBV14 to TRBJ2-3, with TRBD2 matching over 12 bases. V was pared by 2 bases and J by 2 bases, with 8 bases of the junction left unmatched. The CDR3 has 18 amino acids. Germline loops: CDR1 SGHDN, CDR2 FVKESK. The CDR3 sequence: CASSQPKLAGGHTDTQYF. As DNA, the CDR3 is TGTGCCAGCAGCCAACCCAAACTAGCGGGAGGTCACACAGATACGCAGTATTTT.

The rearrangement joins TRBV19 to TRBJ2-1, with 16 bases aligning to TRBD2. V dropped 6 bases and J dropped 4; count of bases not matched to a gene: 3. Germline CDR1 LNHDA, CDR2 SQIVND (reference sequence). The CDR3 extends over 16 amino acids. CDR3 nucleotides: TGTGCCAGTAGCGGGACTAGCGGGAGGGCGTACAATGAGCAGTTCTTC. Protein sequence: CASSGTSGRAYNEQFF.

This clone has only one observation. J is TRBJ2-1 and V is TRBV28, with 16 bases matching TRBD2. The CDR3 covers 17 residues. The junction had 9 bases not matched to a gene; V was cut back by 6 bases and J by 7 bases. Germline loops: CDR1 MDHEN, CDR2 SYDVKM. CDR3 sequence reads: CASRPGLAGGPGNEQFF. The CDR3 region has the DNA TGTGCCAGCAGACCGGGACTAGCGGGAGGGCCGGGAAATGAGCAGTTCTTC.

Only one count was recorded for this clone. This chain links TRBV7-9 with TRBJ1-5, with D maybe TRBD1 (5 bases). Trimming took off 6 bases at V and 4 bases at J, with 10 bases between the two ends. The CDR3 runs 13 residues. CDR1 SEHNR and CDR2 FQNEAQ come from the germline V gene (reference sequence). The CDR3 is CASSLGRNQPQHF. The CDR3 nucleotides read TGTGCCAGCAGTTTGGGGCGGAATCAGCCCCAGCATTTT.

V is TRBV6-1 and J is TRBJ2-1; possible D gene TRBD2, 5 bases. Trimming shortened V by 6 bases and J by 7 bases, and 13 bases separated the two germline ends. Germline lookup yields CDR1 MNHNS and CDR2 SASEGT. CDR3 size: 13 residues. This CDR3 is CASSRDPSNEQFF. In nucleotides, the CDR3 is TGTGCCAGCAGCCGGGATCCTTCTAATGAGCAGTTCTTC.

This clone was recorded once. This chain connects TRBV6-1 to TRBJ2-1; 11 bases line up with TRBD1. V was clipped by 6 bases and J by 6 bases; unmatched bases: 4. The CDR3 runs 14 residues. Germline CDR1 reads MNHNS; CDR2 reads SASEGT. The CDR3 here is CASRAGTGGNEQFF. DNA for the CDR3: TGTGCCAGCAGAGCCGGGACAGGGGGCAATGAGCAGTTCTTC.

V usage is TRBV28 and J usage is TRBJ1-1; D is uncertain. Trimming pared 5 bases from V and 1 base from J, leaving 5 bases between. CDR3 length equals 12 residues. CDR1 is MDHEN and CDR2 is SYDVKM in the germline V gene. The CDR3 sequence is CASSEGNTEAFF. The CDR3 DNA reads TGTGCCAGCAGTGAGGGGAACACTGAAGCTTTCTTT.

This clone is a singleton in its sample. CDR3 sequence reads: CASTRGGDEQYF. CDR3 sequence (DNA): TGTGCCAGTACCAGAGGCGGCGACGAGCAGTACTTC. The V call is TRBV5-8, the J call TRBJ2-7; no definite D call. V lost 8 bases, J lost 5 bases, and 14 bases lay in between. There are 12 residues in the CDR3. Germline CDR1 is SGHTS and CDR2 is YDEGEE.

This clone has only one observation. The CDR3 protein is CAISRSDTQYF. CDR3 bases: TGTGCCATCAGTCGATCAGATACGCAGTATTTT. The genes are TRBV10-3 and TRBJ2-3; D uncertain. CDR1 is ENHRY and CDR2 is SYGVKD in the germline V gene. Trimming shortened V by 5 bases and J by 4 bases, and 4 bases separated the two germline ends. This CDR3 region has 11 residues.

The chain joins TRBV5-4 to TRBJ2-7, with 9 bases lining up with TRBD2. Germline assignment: CDR1 SGHNT and CDR2 YYREEE (reference sequence). The V and J ends lost 3 bases and 6 bases, in that order; junction bases with no gene match: 7. The CDR3 extends over 14 amino acids. CDR3 in amino acids: CASSYSGSWGEQYF. The DNA for the CDR3 is TGTGCCAGCAGCTATAGCGGGAGCTGGGGCGAGCAGTACTTC.

The gene calls are TRBV30 and TRBJ2-7; D might be TRBD1 (6 bases). V was cut by 7 bases and J by 3 bases, with 22 bases left in between. This CDR3 has 15 amino acids. Germline CDR1 reads GTSNPN; CDR2 reads SVGIG (reference sequence). CDR3 amino acids: CASKPPGHLGYEQYF. In DNA form, the CDR3 reads TGTGCCTCAAAGCCGCCGGGACACCTCGGCTACGAGCAGTACTTC.